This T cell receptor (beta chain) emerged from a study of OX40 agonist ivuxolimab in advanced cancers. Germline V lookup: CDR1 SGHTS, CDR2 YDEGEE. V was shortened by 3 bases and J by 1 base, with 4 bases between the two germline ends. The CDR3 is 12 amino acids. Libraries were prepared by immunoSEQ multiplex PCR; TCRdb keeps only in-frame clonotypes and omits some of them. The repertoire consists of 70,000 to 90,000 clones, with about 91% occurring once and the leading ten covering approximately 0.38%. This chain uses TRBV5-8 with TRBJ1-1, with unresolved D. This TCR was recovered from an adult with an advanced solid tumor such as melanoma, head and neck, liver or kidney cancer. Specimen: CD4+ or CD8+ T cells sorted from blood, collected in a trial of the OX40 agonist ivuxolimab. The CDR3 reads CASSSRNTEAFF. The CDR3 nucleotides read TGTGCCAGCAGCTCCCGGAACACTGAAGCTTTCTTT.